This is a list of T cell receptor beta chains from one sample in a study of vaccination and CD4 T cells after COVID-19. No cognate antigen is known for these TCRs. TCRdb ran MiXCR on the PCR reads and lists one entry per CDR3 protein. Among around 15,000 distinct CDR3 sequences listed, about three quarters were seen once. Sample: CD4+ T cells from blood, cultured in vitro, taken after SARS-CoV-2 vaccination. The receptor source for this set is a human donor who received a COVID-19 vaccine. CDR3s include the opening cysteine and the closing phenylalanine or tryptophan. A D gene is named only where the DNA matches it firmly. Not all rows give a size; the values are once, few, many and, for expanded clones, a class.

DNA,CDR3,D,J,length,size,V
TGTGCCAGCAGGGAGGGAGGAGGGCAGCCCCAGCATTTT,CASREGGGQPQHF,.,TRBJ1-5,13,few,TRBV6-1
TGTGCCAGCAGTGAAAACTCCGGGGGAGGTGGAAACACCATATATTTT,CASSENSGGGGNTIYF,.,TRBJ1-3,16,.,TRBV6-1
TGCGCCAGCAGCTCCCCGACAGGGGGCACAGATGGCTACACCTTC,CASSSPTGGTDGYTF,TRBD1,TRBJ1-2,15,.,TRBV5-1
TGTGCCAGTAGTATGGCGGGGGGAATTATCTCATATGGCTACACCTTC,CASSMAGGIISYGYTF,.,TRBJ1-2,16,once,TRBV19
TGTGCCAGCAGTTTAGACGTGCGCGAGCAGTACTTC,CASSLDVREQYF,.,TRBJ2-7,12,.,TRBV12-3/TRBV12-4
TGTGCCAGCAGTGAGGGACAGGGTGGCCCTGAAGCTTTCTTT,CASSEGQGGPEAFF,TRBD1,TRBJ1-1,14,.,TRBV2
TGTGCCTGGAGTAAGGGCAATCAGCCCCAGCATTTT,CAWSKGNQPQHF,.,TRBJ1-5,12,few,TRBV30
TGTGCCACCAGCAGGCAGGCCCAGAGGATCTATGGCTACACCTTC,CATSRQAQRIYGYTF,.,TRBJ1-2,15,.,TRBV15
TGTGCCAGTAGGAACCAGGGTGGCGGGAGCTATGGCTACACCTTC,CASRNQGGGSYGYTF,.,TRBJ1-2,15,.,TRBV19
TGTGCCAGCATCGCGGCAGCCTATGGCTACACCTTC,CASIAAAYGYTF,.,TRBJ1-2,12,.,TRBV6-1
TGCAGTGCTAAGGCTCCGGGACAGGGCACGAATGAGCAGTACTTC,CSAKAPGQGTNEQYF,TRBD1,TRBJ2-7,15,.,TRBV20-1
TGTGCCTGGGGGAACAGGGGGCTTTGGTCAGATACGCAGTATTTT,CAWGNRGLWSDTQYF,TRBD1,TRBJ2-3,15,.,TRBV30
TGTGCCAGCAGGGGGGACAGGAGGGGCACTGAAGCTTTCTTT,CASRGDRRGTEAFF,TRBD1,TRBJ1-1,14,.,TRBV27
TGCAGTGCTTCGACAGGCCCGGCGCGGGGCTACACCTTC,CSASTGPARGYTF,.,TRBJ1-2,13,.,TRBV20-1
TGCAGTGCTAGCCGCAGGAGATTGAACACTGAAGCTTTCTTT,CSASRRRLNTEAFF,.,TRBJ1-1,14,.,TRBV20-1
TGTGCCAGCAGTGATATTAGCGGGGGACCTTCGGGGGAGACCCAGTACTTC,CASSDISGGPSGETQYF,TRBD2,TRBJ2-5,17,.,TRBV2
TGTGCCAGCACTACGAGGGGGTTGAACACTGAAGCTTTCTTT,CASTTRGLNTEAFF,.,TRBJ1-1,14,.,TRBV27
TGTGCCAGCAGTGAAGAGGGGGGATACTCACCCCTCCACTTT,CASSEEGGYSPLHF,.,TRBJ1-6,14,.,TRBV2
TGTGCCAGCAGCTTGACAGGGAGGGGCACAGATACGCAGTATTTT,CASSLTGRGTDTQYF,.,TRBJ2-3,15,few,TRBV7-3
TGTGCCAGCAGCCCCACCGGGGCGAACACTGAAGCTTTCTTT,CASSPTGANTEAFF,.,TRBJ1-1,14,.,TRBV7-9
TGTGCCAGCAGTGCCGGACAGCTGAACACTGAAGCTTTCTTT,CASSAGQLNTEAFF,.,TRBJ1-1,14,.,TRBV6-1
TGCAGTGCTGGGGTTTCCGGGACAGGGAGGTCCGGGGAGCTGTTTTTT,CSAGVSGTGRSGELFF,TRBD1,TRBJ2-2,16,few,TRBV20-1